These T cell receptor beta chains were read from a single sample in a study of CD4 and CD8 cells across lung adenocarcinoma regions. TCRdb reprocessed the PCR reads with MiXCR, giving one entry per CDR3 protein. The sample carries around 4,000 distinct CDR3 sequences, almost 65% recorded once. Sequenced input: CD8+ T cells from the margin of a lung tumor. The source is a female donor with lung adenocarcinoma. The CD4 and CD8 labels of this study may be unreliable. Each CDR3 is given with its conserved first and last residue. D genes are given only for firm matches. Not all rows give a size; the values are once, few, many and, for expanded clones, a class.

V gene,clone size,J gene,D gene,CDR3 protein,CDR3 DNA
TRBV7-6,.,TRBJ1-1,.,CASSLEAGSNTEAFF,TGTGCCAGCAGCTTAGAGGCAGGTTCAAACACTGAAGCTTTCTTT
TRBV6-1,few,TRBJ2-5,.,CASNARERMGQETQYF,TGTGCCAGCAACGCAAGGGAGAGGATGGGGCAAGAGACCCAGTACTTC
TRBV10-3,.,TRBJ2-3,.,CAGMGSANTDTQYF,TGTGCGGGGATGGGGAGCGCTAACACAGATACGCAGTACTTT
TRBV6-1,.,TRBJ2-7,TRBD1,CASSRDRDEQYF,TGTGCCAGCTCCCGGGACAGGGACGAGCAGTACTTC
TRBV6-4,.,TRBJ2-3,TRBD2,CASGPRTGGPPETQYF,TGTGCCAGCGGTCCTAGAACGGGAGGGCCGCCGGAGACGCAGTACTTT
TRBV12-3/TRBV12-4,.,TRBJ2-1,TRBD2,CASSLDPSGRDEQFF,TGTGCCAGCAGTTTGGACCCTAGCGGTAGGGATGAGCAGTTCTTC
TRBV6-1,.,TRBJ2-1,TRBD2,CASSPTSGRFNEQFF,TGTGCCAGCAGTCCCACTAGCGGGAGGTTTAATGAGCAGTTCTTC
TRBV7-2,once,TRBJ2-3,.,CASSLGSTDTQYF,TGTGCCAGCAGCTTAGGGAGCACAGATACGCAGTATTTT
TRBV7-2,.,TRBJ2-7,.,CASSLDQGSYEQYF,TGTGCCAGCAGCTTAGACCAGGGCTCCTACGAGCAGTACTTC
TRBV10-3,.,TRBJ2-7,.,CAGSGGSTKDTQYF,TGTGCGGGCAGTGGGGGCAGTACTAAAGATACGCAGTACTTC
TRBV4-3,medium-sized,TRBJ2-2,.,CASSQEAQAVGELFF,TGCGCCAGCAGCCAAGAAGCCCAGGCGGTCGGGGAGCTGTTTTTT
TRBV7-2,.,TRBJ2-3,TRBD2,CASSWGGSTDTQYF,TGTGCCAGCAGCTGGGGGGGATCCACAGATACGCAGTATTTT
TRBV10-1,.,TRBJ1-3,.,CASSPSGTSGNTIYF,TGCGCCAGCAGCCCCTCAGGTACCTCTGGAAACACCATATATTTT
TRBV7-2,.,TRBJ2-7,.,CASSLVEQGIYEQYF,TGTGCCAGCAGCTTAGTAGAACAGGGTATCTACGAGCAGTACTTC
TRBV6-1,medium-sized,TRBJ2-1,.,CASRRFERDEQFF,TGTGCCAGCAGGAGATTTGAACGGGATGAGCAGTTCTTC
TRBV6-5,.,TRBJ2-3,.,CASSYSPGPSKETQYF,TGTGCCAGCAGTTACTCTCCCGGGCCTAGCAAAGAGACGCAGTATTTT
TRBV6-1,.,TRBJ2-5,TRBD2,CASSKREGQETQYF,TGTGCCAGCAGCAAGCGGGAGGGCCAAGAGACCCAGTACTTC
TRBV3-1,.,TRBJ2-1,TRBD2,CASSRSGARRFHEQFF,TGTGCCAGCAGTCGTAGCGGGGCTAGGAGGTTCCATGAGCAGTTCTTC
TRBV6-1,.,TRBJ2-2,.,CASSELGSVSTGELFF,TGTGCCAGCAGTGAGCTCGGGAGTGTGAGCACCGGTGAGCTGTTTTTT
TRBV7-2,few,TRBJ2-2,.,CASSLGGRGSNGELFF,TGTGCCAGCAGCTTAGGGGGGCGGGGGAGCAACGGGGAGCTGTTTTTT
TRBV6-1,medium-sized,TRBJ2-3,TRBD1,CASKARQGAITDTQYF,TGTGCCAGCAAGGCCCGACAGGGGGCGATCACAGATACGCAGTATTTT
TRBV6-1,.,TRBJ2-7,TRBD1,CASTYDRGRTYEQYF,TGTGCCAGCACATACGACAGGGGACGAACCTACGAGCAGTACTTC
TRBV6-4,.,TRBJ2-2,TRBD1,CASSDKGTDSTGELFF,TGTGCCAGCAGTGACAAAGGGACAGATTCGACCGGGGAGCTGTTTTTT
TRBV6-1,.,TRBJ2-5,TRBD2,CASRGSETSGTMPGRETQYF,TGTGCCAGCAGAGGGTCGGAGACTAGCGGGACTATGCCTGGGAGAGAGACCCAGTACTTC
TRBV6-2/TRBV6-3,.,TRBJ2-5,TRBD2,CASSYSMGLAETQYF,TGTGCCAGCAGTTACTCGATGGGACTAGCGGAGACCCAGTACTTC
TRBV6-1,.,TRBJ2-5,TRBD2,CASSEYREGTQYF,TGTGCCAGCAGTGAATATAGGGAGGGGACCCAGTACTTC
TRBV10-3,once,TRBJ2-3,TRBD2,CAMSGARTTDTQYF,TGTGCCATGAGCGGGGCCCGTACTACAGATACCCAGTATTTT
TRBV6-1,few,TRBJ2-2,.,CASTDPTGWTNTGELFF,TGTGCCAGCACGGACCCCACAGGTTGGACAAACACCGGGGAGCTGTTTTTT
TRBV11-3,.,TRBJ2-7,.,CASSLYGSSYEQYF,TGTGCCAGCAGCTTATACGGATCCTCCTACGAGCAGTACTTC
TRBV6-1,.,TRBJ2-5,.,CASSAPEGGVGGSGPETQYF,TGTGCCAGCAGCGCCCCGGAGGGGGGGGTCGGGGGCAGCGGCCCAGAGACCCAGTATTTC
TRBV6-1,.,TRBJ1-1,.,CASSEPDNTEAFF,TGTGCCAGCAGTGAGCCCGATAACACTGAAGCTTTCTTT
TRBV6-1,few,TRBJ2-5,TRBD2,CASTKSSGRQETQYF,TGTGCCAGCACCAAATCTAGCGGGAGGCAAGAGACCCAGTACTTC